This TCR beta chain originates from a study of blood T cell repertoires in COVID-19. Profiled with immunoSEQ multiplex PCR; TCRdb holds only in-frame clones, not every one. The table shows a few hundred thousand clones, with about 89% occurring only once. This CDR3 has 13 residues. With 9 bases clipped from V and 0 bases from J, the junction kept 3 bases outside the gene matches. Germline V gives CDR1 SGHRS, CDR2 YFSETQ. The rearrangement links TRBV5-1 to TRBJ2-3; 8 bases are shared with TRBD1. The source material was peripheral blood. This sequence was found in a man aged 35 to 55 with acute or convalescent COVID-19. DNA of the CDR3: TGCGCCACCAGACAGGGGAGCACAGATACGCAGTATTTT. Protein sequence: CATRQGSTDTQYF.